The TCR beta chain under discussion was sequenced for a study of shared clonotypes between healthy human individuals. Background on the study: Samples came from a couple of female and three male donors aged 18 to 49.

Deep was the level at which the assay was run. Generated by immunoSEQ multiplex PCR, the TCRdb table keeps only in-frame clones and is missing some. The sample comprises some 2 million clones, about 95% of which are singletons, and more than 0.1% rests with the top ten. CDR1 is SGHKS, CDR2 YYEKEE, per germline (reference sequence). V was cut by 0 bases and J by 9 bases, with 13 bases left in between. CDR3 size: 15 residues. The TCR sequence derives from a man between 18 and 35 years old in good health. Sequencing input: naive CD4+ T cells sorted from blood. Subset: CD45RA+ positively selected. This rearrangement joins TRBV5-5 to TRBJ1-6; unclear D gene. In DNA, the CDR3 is TGTGCCAGCAGCTTGGCCCGGGCGGACGGTTCACCCCTCCACTTT. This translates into CASSLARADGSPLHF.